This TCR beta chain was sequenced in a study of T cell responses to AZD1222 COVID-19 vaccine. Findings and caveats of the study: Increased Spike-specific TCR breadth and depth were observed after two AZD1222 doses.

Clones were sequenced by immunoSEQ multiplex PCR, and TCRdb holds only the in-frame ones, with some missing. The repertoire holds more than 150,000 clones, with more than 75% as singletons. Second-dose intervals of approximately 4 or approximately 12 weeks were pooled. On this clone: Its antigen remains unidentified.

This sample comprised peripheral blood, obtained 28 days after the second AZD1222 dose. This TCR came from an adult who received the AZD1222 COVID-19 vaccine.

The chain's CDR3 is CASRDSTDTQYF. The CDR3, as DNA: TGTGCCAGCAGGGACAGCACAGATACGCAGTATTTT. The genes are TRBV2 and TRBJ2-3; D remains ambiguous. The CDR3 runs 12 residues. CDR1 is SNHLY and CDR2 is FYNNEI in the germline V gene. V was pared by 6 bases and J by 0 bases, with 4 bases between.